This TCR beta chain was sequenced in a study of blood T cell repertoires in COVID-19. Study context: The samples span acute and convalescent COVID-19 from the United States, Italy and Spain. In each case, the material was cDNA or gDNA derived from T cells, B-cell-depleted T cells, or PBMCs.

The CDR3 is 14 amino acids. The germline V gene encodes CDR1 MNHNS and CDR2 SASEGT. With 3 bases removed from V and 0 bases from J, the gap between germline ends came to 6 bases. Measured with immunoSEQ multiplex PCR; TCRdb has only the in-frame clones, and not every one. The sample gives roughly 260,000 clones, roughly 82% of which show up once; about 4.8% is in the top ten. The sequence came from a woman in her sixties or seventies with acute or convalescent COVID-19. The chain carries TRBV6-1 and TRBJ1-5; no reliable D call. Input material: peripheral blood. The CDR3 DNA reads TGTGCCAGCAGTGATTACTATAGCAATCAGCCCCAGCATTTT. This gives the protein CASSDYYSNQPQHF.